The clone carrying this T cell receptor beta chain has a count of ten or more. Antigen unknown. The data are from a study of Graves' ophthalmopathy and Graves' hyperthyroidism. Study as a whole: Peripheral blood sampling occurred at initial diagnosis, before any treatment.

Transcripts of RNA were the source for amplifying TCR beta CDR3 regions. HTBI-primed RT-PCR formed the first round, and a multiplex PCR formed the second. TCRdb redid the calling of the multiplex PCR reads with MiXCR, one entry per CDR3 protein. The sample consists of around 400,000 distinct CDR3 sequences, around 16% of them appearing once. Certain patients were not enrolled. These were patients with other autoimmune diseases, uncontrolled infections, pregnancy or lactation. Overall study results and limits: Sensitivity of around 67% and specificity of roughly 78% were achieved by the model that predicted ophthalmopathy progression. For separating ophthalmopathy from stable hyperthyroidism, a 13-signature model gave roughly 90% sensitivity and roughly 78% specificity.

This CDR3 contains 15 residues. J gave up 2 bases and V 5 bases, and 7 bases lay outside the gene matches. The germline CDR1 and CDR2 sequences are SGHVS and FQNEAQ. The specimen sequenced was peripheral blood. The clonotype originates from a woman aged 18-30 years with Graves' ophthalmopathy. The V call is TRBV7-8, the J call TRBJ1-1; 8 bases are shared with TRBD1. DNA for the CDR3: TGTGCCAGCAGCAACCCGACAGGGGTAAACACTGAAGCTTTCTTT. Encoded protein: CASSNPTGVNTEAFF.